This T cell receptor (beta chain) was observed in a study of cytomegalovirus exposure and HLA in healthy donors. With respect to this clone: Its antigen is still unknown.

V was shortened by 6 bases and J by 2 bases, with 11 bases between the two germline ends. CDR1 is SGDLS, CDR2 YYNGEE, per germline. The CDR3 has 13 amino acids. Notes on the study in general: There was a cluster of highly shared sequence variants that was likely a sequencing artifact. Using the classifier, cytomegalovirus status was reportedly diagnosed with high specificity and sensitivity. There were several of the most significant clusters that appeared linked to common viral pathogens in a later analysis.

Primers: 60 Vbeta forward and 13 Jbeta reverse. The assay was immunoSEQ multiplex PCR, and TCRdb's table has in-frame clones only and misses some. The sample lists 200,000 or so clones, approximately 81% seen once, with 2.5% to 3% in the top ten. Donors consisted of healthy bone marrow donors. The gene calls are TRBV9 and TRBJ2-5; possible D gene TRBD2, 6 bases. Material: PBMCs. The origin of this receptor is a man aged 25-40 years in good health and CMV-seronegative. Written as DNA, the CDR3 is TGTGCCAGCAACGGAGGAGGGCAAGAGACCCAGTACTTC. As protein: CASNGGGQETQYF. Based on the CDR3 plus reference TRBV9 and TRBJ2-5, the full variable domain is DSGVTQTPKHLITATGQRVTLRCSPRSGDLSVYWYQQSLDQGLQFLIQYYNGEERAKGNILERFSAQQFPDLHSELNLSSLELGDSALYFCASNGGGQETQYFGPGTRLLVL.